The 5 T cell receptor beta chains presented below share a single source sample, sequenced in a study of CD8+CD57+ T cells in acquired aplastic anemia. An expansion of CD8+CD57+ cells by flow cytometry had been shown in patients chosen for sequencing. CDR3 and TCR beta VDJ profiling relied on a genomic DNA template. Each CDR3 protein is one row after TCRdb ran MiXCR on the reads. This table holds hundreds of thousands of distinct CDR3 sequences, more than 25% found once. Sequencing was carried out using sorted CD4+, CD8+, or CD8+CD57+ T cells (not recorded which) from PBMCs. Every receptor here comes from a human donor with aplastic anemia.

The chain employs TRBV9 and TRBJ2-2, with TRBD2 matching over 10 bases. The CDR3 is 17 amino acids. Looked up from germline, CDR1 is SGDLS and CDR2 is YYNGEE. V lost 0 bases, J lost 5 bases, and 7 bases stayed unmatched. The DNA of the CDR3 is TGTGCCAGCAGCGTAGGAAGCGGGGGGGCGGTTACCGGGGAGCTGTTTTTT. It specifies CASSVGSGGAVTGELFF.

This rearrangement joins TRBV5-1 to TRBJ2-7; 10 nucleotides match TRBD2. CDR1 SGHRS and CDR2 YFSETQ come from the germline V gene. The V segment lost 2 bases and the J segment 6 bases; nucleotides outside the gene matches: 8. The CDR3 consists of 15 residues. CDR3 nucleotide sequence: TGCGCCAGCAGCTTAATGCCTAGCGGGAGTACCGAGCAGTACTTC. This translates into CASSLMPSGSTEQYF.

The V call is TRBV7-6, the J call TRBJ2-5; D not certain. Germline CDR1 SGHVS, CDR2 FNYEAQ. Trimming took 11 bases from V and 5 from J, leaving 15 bases between them. The CDR3 runs to 12 residues. The CDR3 DNA reads as TGTGCCTGGAGTGTACGTGTCGAGACCCAGTACTTC. It codes for CAWSVRVETQYF.

This clonotype has ten or more counts. The V and J genes are TRBV7-9 and TRBJ1-2; D is perhaps TRBD1 (5 bases). Germline values: CDR1 SEHNR, CDR2 FQNEAQ (reference sequence). The CDR3 sequence is 14 residues long. V was clipped by 5 bases and J by 7 bases, with 17 bases between them. The CDR3 bases are TGTGCCAGCAGCCAAGCAGGGTTGAGGAGTGGCTACACCTTC. Protein product: CASSQAGLRSGYTF.

This clonotype was observed a few times. This chain links TRBV20-1 with TRBJ2-7; weak D call: TRBD1 (7 bases). The V gene's germline CDR1 is DFQATT and CDR2 SNEGSKA (reference sequence). The CDR3 is 14 residues long. Written as DNA, the CDR3 is TGCAATGCCAGGACAGGCGGGAACTCCTACGAGCAGTACTTC. Translating gives CNARTGGNSYEQYF.